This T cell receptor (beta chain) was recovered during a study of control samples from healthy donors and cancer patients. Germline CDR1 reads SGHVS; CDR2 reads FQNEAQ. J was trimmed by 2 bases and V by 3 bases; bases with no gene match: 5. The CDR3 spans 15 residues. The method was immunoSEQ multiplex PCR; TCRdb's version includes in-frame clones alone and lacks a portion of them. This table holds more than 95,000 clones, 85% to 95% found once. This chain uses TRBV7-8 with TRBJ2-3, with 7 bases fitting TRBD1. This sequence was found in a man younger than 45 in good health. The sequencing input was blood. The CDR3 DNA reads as TGTGCCAGCAGCTTGAGGGGGCCGCTCACAGATACGCAGTATTTT. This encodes CASSLRGPLTDTQYF.